A single sample gave rise to the 10 T cell receptor beta chains below, sequenced in a study of Ad26.COV2.S vaccination and SARS-CoV-2 variants. Here immunoSEQ multiplex PCR was the method, and the copy in TCRdb shows in-frame clones only, minus some. Here the sample spans under 400,000 clones, about nine tenths being singletons. As to treatment: over 15 received Ad26.COV2.S at low or high dose, single or two shots; five or six received placebo; per-sample allocation not given. Sampling occurred on day 63 after the first vaccine or placebo injection. This specimen was peripheral blood, taken in a trial of Ad26.COV2.S vaccine versus placebo. The receptors shown here come from a person between 18 and 65 years old who received the Ad26.COV2.S COVID-19 vaccine or a placebo.

The CDR3 coding sequence is TGTGCCAGCAGAAGGGACAGTCTCTCCTACGAGCAGTACTTC. It yields the protein CASRRDSLSYEQYF. V gene TRBV7-2 combines with J gene TRBJ2-7; TRBD1 matches at 7 bases. The V segment lost 6 bases and the J segment 0 bases; nucleotides outside the gene matches: 5. Germline V gene data show CDR1 as SGHTA and CDR2 as FQGNSA. The CDR3 contains 14 residues.

V gene TRBV15 combines with J gene TRBJ2-3; 7 bases match TRBD2. V lost 6 bases and J lost 0; bases outside the gene matches: 0. This CDR3 is 13 amino acids long. CDR1 and CDR2 (germline): LNHNV, YYDKDF (reference sequence). As DNA, the CDR3 is TGTGCCACCAGGCGGGGGAGCACAGATACGCAGTATTTT. It is translated as CATRRGSTDTQYF. The entire variable domain, with the rest obtained from reference TRBV15 and TRBJ2-3, is as follows: DAMVIQNPRYQVTQFGKPVTLSCSQTLNHNVMYWYQQKSSQAPKLLFHYYDKDFNNEADTPDNFQSRRPNTSFCFLDIRSPGLGDTAMYLCATRRGSTDTQYFGPGTRLTVL.

V is TRBV6-5 and J is TRBJ1-2; a weak D match, TRBD1 (5 bases). CDR3 length: 12 residues. Germline loops: CDR1 MNHEY, CDR2 SVGAGI. V was shortened by 7 bases and J by 8 bases, with 14 bases between the two germline ends. CDR3 in DNA: TGTGCCAGCACCGGGACCAAGGGGGGCTACACCTTC. It yields the protein CASTGTKGGYTF.

This clone turned up a few times. The V call is TRBV27, the J call TRBJ2-7; 8 positions agree with TRBD2. Germline CDR1 and CDR2: MNHEY and SMNVEV (reference sequence). This CDR3 comprises 15 residues. Losses at the gene ends were 0 bases for V and 2 bases for J; bases not matched to a gene: 3. The CDR3 DNA sequence: TGTGCCAGCAGTTTATCGATTAGCGGGGCCTACGAGCAGTACTTC. This encodes CASSLSISGAYEQYF.

V is TRBV5-1 and J is TRBJ1-6, with 7 bases lining up with TRBD1. V lost 4 bases to trimming and J lost 7 bases; unmatched junction nucleotides: 5. The germline CDR1 and CDR2 sequences are SGHRS and YFSETQ. The CDR3 has 14 residues. This CDR3 is CASSRNRGNSPLHF. CDR3 coding DNA: TGCGCCAGCAGCCGAAACAGGGGAAATTCACCCCTCCACTTT.

The J gene is TRBJ1-4, the V gene TRBV28, with no clear D. This CDR3 contains 11 residues. Trimming took off 6 bases at V and 10 bases at J, with 9 bases between the two ends. Germline values: CDR1 MDHEN, CDR2 SYDVKM. CDR3 DNA: TGTGCCAGCAGGAACCGTGGAAAACTGTTTTTT. Translating it yields CASRNRGKLFF.

This clone was counted once. This chain connects TRBV6-5 to TRBJ2-2; 8 positions agree with TRBD1. This CDR3 has 14 amino acids. V gave up 7 bases and J gave up 7 bases; unmatched junction bases: 8. Germline assignment: CDR1 MNHEY and CDR2 SVGAGI. CDR3 in amino acids: CASTPTGVGGELFF. Written as DNA, the CDR3 is TGTGCCAGCACACCGACAGGGGTCGGCGGGGAGCTGTTTTTT.

The rearrangement uses TRBV27 and TRBJ1-1, with D unclear. In germline, CDR1 is MNHEY, CDR2 SMNVEV (reference sequence). CDR3 size: 15 residues. V was pared by 7 bases and J by 4 bases, with 19 bases between. CDR3 DNA: TGTGCCAGCACCCAAGATCTGGACGTGGGCACTGAAGCTTTCTTT. This translates into CASTQDLDVGTEAFF.

The count of this clone is one. V gene TRBV30 combines with J gene TRBJ1-5; D perhaps matches TRBD1 (5 bases). Germline V gives CDR1 GTSNPN, CDR2 SVGIG (reference sequence). Trimming cost V 4 bases and J 7 bases, with 14 bases left between them. The CDR3 has 13 residues. CDR3 loop: CAWTGGDEQPQHF. In DNA, the CDR3 is TGTGCCTGGACCGGGGGGGACGAGCAGCCCCAGCATTTT.

The J gene is TRBJ1-2, the V gene TRBV3-1 (or the pseudogene TRBV3-2); the D is unclear. The germline V gene has CDR1 LGHDT and CDR2 YNNKEL (reference sequence). Trimming removed 4 bases from V and 6 bases from J, with 12 bases in between. This CDR3 comprises 13 residues. CDR3 nucleotides: TGTGCCAGCAGCCTCCGTGGAAGTCATGGCTACACCTTC. Translated, it gives CASSLRGSHGYTF.